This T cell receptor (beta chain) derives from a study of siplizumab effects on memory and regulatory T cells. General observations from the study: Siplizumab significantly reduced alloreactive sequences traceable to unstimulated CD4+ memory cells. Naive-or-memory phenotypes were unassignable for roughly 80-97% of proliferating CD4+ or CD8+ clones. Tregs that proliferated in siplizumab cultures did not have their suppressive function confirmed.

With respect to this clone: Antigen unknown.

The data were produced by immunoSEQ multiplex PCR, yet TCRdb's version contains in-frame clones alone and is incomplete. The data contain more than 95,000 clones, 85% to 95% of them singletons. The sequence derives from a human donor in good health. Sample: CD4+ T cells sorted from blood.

The CDR3 region has the DNA TGTGCCAGCAAAGGGCAGGGGAACACTGAAGCTTTCTTT. It codes for CASKGQGNTEAFF. V usage is TRBV2 and J usage is TRBJ1-1; TRBD1 might be the D (5 bases). The CDR3 is 13 amino acids. Between the trimmed V and J ends, which lost 7 bases and 1 base, there was a span of 10 bases. Germline lookup yields CDR1 SNHLY and CDR2 FYNNEI.